The clone carrying this T cell receptor beta chain was seen a single time. Its antigen is unknown. This sample is part of a study of cytotoxic CD8 clonotypes in ibrutinib-treated CLL. On the study more broadly: Investigators reported roughly 24 partial and 2 complete responses; after median about six years, roughly 15 patients remained remitted and 12 progressed. Response material was collected after a median 12 months of treatment, range 6 to 36. Mean values per sample were 255,043 productive templates and about 94,000 productive rearrangements. Study-level findings and limits: Private clonotypes, not public ones, expanded at ibrutinib response.

Sequencing was performed with immunoSEQ multiplex PCR; in TCRdb, only in-frame clones are kept and a portion is missing. Of fewer than 200,000 clones listed, around 80% are singletons. V was trimmed by 4 bases and J by 2 bases, leaving 7 bases between them. This CDR3 region has 13 residues. CDR1 and CDR2 from the germline V gene are SGHDN and FVKESK. This receptor was taken from a human donor with chronic lymphocytic leukemia. The rearrangement joins TRBV14 to TRBJ2-3; D is perhaps TRBD1 or TRBD2 (5 bases each). Sample: PBMCs, taken after 24 months of ibrutinib treatment. CDR3 protein: CASSRGFTDTQYF. The CDR3 nucleotides read TGTGCCAGCAGCCGGGGGTTCACAGATACGCAGTATTTT.